This T cell receptor beta chain appears in the sequencing data of a study of CD8 T cells in ankylosing spondylitis. Study-wide points: Some motif variants were previously reported in reactive arthritis synovial fluid and blood. Seven to nine highly homologous variants formed a TCR beta motif that appeared characteristic of ankylosing spondylitis blood.

Trimming left V 4 bases short and J 0 bases short, with 4 bases between. CDR1 is DFQATT, CDR2 SNEGSKA, per germline (reference sequence). The CDR3 sequence is 11 residues long. This clonotype showed up just a few times. The antigen is not known. Using its own MiXCR run on the 5' RACE reads, TCRdb lists one record per CDR3 protein. The table has roughly 440,000 distinct CDR3 sequences, roughly a sixth seen once. The chain has TRBV20-1 and TRBJ2-7, with D unclear. This clonotype was obtained from a male donor with ankylosing spondylitis. The sample was blood, either unsorted or a sorted T cell fraction (not recorded which). CDR3 sequence reads: CSAKSSYEQYF. In nucleotides, the CDR3 is TGCAGTGCTAAGAGCTCCTACGAGCAGTACTTC.